These 30 T cell receptor beta chains were sequenced from one sample in a study of identical twins. Each CDR3 protein gets one entry after TCRdb re-called the 5' RACE reads with MiXCR. Here the sample spans around 250,000 distinct CDR3 sequences, roughly 13% being singletons. This sample was shared with a second study, whose subject was yellow fever vaccine responses in identical twins.

The specimen sequenced was memory (CD45RO+) T cells sorted from blood. The source of these receptors is a woman in her late teens or twenties in good health.

This clonotype appeared a few times. V is TRBV7-3 and J is TRBJ2-3; the match to TRBD2 covers 8 bases. The CDR3 covers 15 residues. The V segment lost 5 bases and the J segment 6 bases; nucleotides outside the gene matches: 10. Germline CDR1 reads SGHTA; CDR2 reads FQGTGA. The CDR3 region is CASSRGGQGVDTQYF. The DNA for the CDR3 is TGTGCCAGCAGCCGGGGGGGGCAGGGTGTGGATACGCAGTATTTT.

This clonotype was counted only a few times. The rearrangement links TRBV5-1 to TRBJ2-6, with D perhaps matching TRBD2 (5 bases). Germline values: CDR1 SGHRS, CDR2 YFSETQ. The CDR3 is 14 residues long. Trimming removed 4 bases at V and 2 bases at J, with 7 bases between. CDR3 nucleotides: TGCGCCAGCAGCCTAGCCCCTGGGGCCAACGTCCTGACTTTC. Translating it yields CASSLAPGANVLTF.

The chain carries TRBV5-1 and TRBJ2-2; D gene unclear. The CDR3 loop spans 15 amino acids. V was pared by 3 bases and J by 0 bases, with 9 bases between. Germline CDR1 reads SGHRS; CDR2 reads YFSETQ. DNA for the CDR3: TGCGCCAGCAGCTCTGGTTCGACGAACACCGGGGAGCTGTTTTTT. It translates to CASSSGSTNTGELFF. Looking up the rest from reference TRBV5-1 and TRBJ2-2 gives the full variable domain: KAGVTQTPRYLIKTRGQQVTLSCSPISGHRSVSWYQQTPGQGLQFLFEYFSETQRNKGNFPGRFSGRQFSNSRSEMNVSTLELGDSALYLCASSSGSTNTGELFFGEGSRLTVL.

This chain joins TRBV3-1 and TRBJ2-5, with no clear D. Per the germline V gene, CDR1 is LGHDT and CDR2 is YNNKEL (reference sequence). The CDR3 spans 15 residues. The ends were cut back, 1 base at V and 2 bases at J, with 11 bases in the middle. This CDR3 is CASSQGGHFQETQYF. The CDR3 coding sequence is TGTGCCAGCAGCCAAGGGGGTCATTTTCAAGAGACCCAGTACTTC.

This clonotype was seen repeatedly, ten times or more. The chain uses TRBV16 and TRBJ1-5; D is undetermined. Germline V gives CDR1 KGHSY, CDR2 FQNENV. The CDR3 has 12 residues. Trimming stripped 6 bases from V and 4 bases from J, with 7 bases between. The CDR3 loop reads CASSQGNQPQHF. The CDR3 DNA reads TGTGCCAGCAGTCAAGGGAATCAGCCCCAGCATTTT.

The V gene is TRBV30, the J gene TRBJ2-1; tentative D call: TRBD1 (5 bases). From germline, CDR1 is GTSNPN and CDR2 SVGIG (reference sequence). CDR3 length: 13 amino acids. Trimming left V 2 bases short and J 9 bases short, with 14 bases between. Here the CDR3 DNA reads TGTGCCTGGAGTAGCTTAGCTCAGGGTGAGCAGTTCTTC. It yields the protein CAWSSLAQGEQFF.

This clonotype appeared many times. This chain joins TRBV7-2 and TRBJ2-1; 9 bases are shared with TRBD2. The germline V gene encodes CDR1 SGHTA and CDR2 FQGNSA. V shed 1 base and J 13 bases; nucleotides not matched to a gene: 8. This CDR3 has 14 residues. For the CDR3, the DNA is TGTGCCAGCAGCTTAGTTACAGCGGGGGGTAATCAGTTCTTC. The encoded protein is CASSLVTAGGNQFF.

The J gene is TRBJ2-7, the V gene TRBV29-1; D uncertain. In germline, CDR1 is SQVTM, CDR2 ANQGSEA. Trimming took off 6 bases at V and 7 bases at J, with 22 bases between the two ends. This CDR3 comprises 14 residues. For the CDR3, the DNA is TGCAGCGTGCCATGGCTCTTCCTCGTGGGGGAGCAGTACTTC. This sequence encodes CSVPWLFLVGEQYF.

This clonotype came up a few times. The chain uses TRBV2 and TRBJ2-1; 7 bases align to TRBD2. The J segment lost 11 bases and the V segment lost 0 bases, leaving 7 bases of the junction unmatched. CDR3 length equals 14 residues. Germline CDR1 and CDR2: SNHLY and FYNNEI. The CDR3 protein is CASSEAPSGGKQFF. DNA of the CDR3: TGTGCCAGCAGTGAAGCGCCTAGCGGAGGAAAGCAGTTCTTC.

This clonotype was observed a few times. The genes are TRBV6-4 and TRBJ2-5, with 8 bases lining up with TRBD2. J gave up 4 bases and V 3 bases, and 7 bases lay outside the gene matches. CDR1 and CDR2 (germline): MRHNA, SNTAGT. CDR3 length equals 15 residues. The chain's CDR3 is CASSEVSGGIETQYF. The CDR3 region has the DNA TGTGCCAGCAGTGAAGTCAGCGGGGGCATAGAGACCCAGTACTTC.

The chain has TRBV15 and TRBJ2-1; the D gene could be TRBD1 or TRBD2 (6 bases each). Trimming stripped 4 bases from V and 1 base from J, with 8 bases between. This CDR3 comprises 14 residues. Germline CDR1 is LNHNV and CDR2 is YYDKDF (reference sequence). For the CDR3, the DNA is TGTGCCACCAGCATAGGGGGGTCCTACAATGAGCAGTTCTTC. Translation: CATSIGGSYNEQFF.

This sequence joins TRBV3-1 and TRBJ2-3; D is unresolved. The CDR3 is 17 residues long. Per the germline V gene, CDR1 is LGHDT and CDR2 is YNNKEL (reference sequence). V shed 4 bases and J shed 0 bases, with 17 bases lying between them. The CDR3 nucleotides read TGTGCCAGCAGCCTACTTTCGGCGGAACTTAGCACAGATACGCAGTATTTT. Encoded protein: CASSLLSAELSTDTQYF.

This clonotype was seen only a few times. This chain connects TRBV30 to TRBJ2-7; D not resolved. Germline V gene data show CDR1 as GTSNPN and CDR2 as SVGIG (reference sequence). The ends were cut back, 2 bases at V and 4 bases at J, with 6 bases in the middle. This CDR3 is 11 amino acids long. CDR3 bases: TGTGCCTGGAGTAAAGCGTACGAGCAGTACTTC. It is translated as CAWSKAYEQYF.

This clonotype was counted a few times. The V gene is TRBV19, the J gene TRBJ2-5, with D tentatively TRBD1 (6 bases). The CDR3 is 16 amino acids. CDR1 and CDR2 from the germline V gene are LNHDA and SQIVND (reference sequence). The V and J ends lost 4 bases and 0 bases respectively, with 15 bases between them. This CDR3 reads CASSSPVPGDQETQYF. The DNA for the CDR3 is TGTGCCAGTAGTAGCCCGGTGCCAGGGGACCAAGAGACCCAGTACTTC.

In this sample, this clonotype turned up many times. The CDR3 loop reads CSVTATGVSYNEQFF. CDR3 in DNA: TGCAGCGTGACCGCGACAGGTGTCTCCTACAATGAGCAGTTCTTC. This rearrangement joins TRBV29-1 to TRBJ2-1; maybe TRBD1 (6 bases). V was clipped by 6 bases and J by 0 bases, with 15 bases between them. CDR3 length: 15 amino acids. The germline gives CDR1 SQVTM, CDR2 ANQGSEA.

The CDR3 DNA reads as TGTGCCAGCAGTTTATGGGGAGAGACCCAGTACTTC. It encodes CASSLWGETQYF. The rearrangement uses TRBV6-2 or TRBV6-3 and TRBJ2-5; D gene uncertain. Trimming stripped 4 bases from V and 4 bases from J, with 7 bases between. Germline V CDR1 and CDR2: MNHEY, SVGEGT. There are 12 residues in the CDR3.

This clonotype was picked up many times. The J gene is TRBJ2-1, the V gene TRBV29-1; 11 bases align to TRBD1. Per the germline V gene, CDR1 is SQVTM and CDR2 is ANQGSEA. Losses at the gene ends were 7 bases for V and 2 bases for J; bases not matched to a gene: 4. This CDR3 has 14 residues. CDR3 bases: TGCAGCGGTGGGACAGGGGGGACCTACAATGAGCAGTTCTTC. Its protein is CSGGTGGTYNEQFF.

The chain has TRBV20-1 and TRBJ2-7, with 9 bases matching TRBD1. This CDR3 comprises 14 residues. V lost 6 bases to trimming and J lost 6 bases; unmatched junction nucleotides: 12. CDR1 and CDR2 (germline): DFQATT, SNEGSKA (reference sequence). In nucleotides, the CDR3 is TGCAGTGCAAAATACCAACAGGGGGCGGGCGAGCAGTACTTC. Translating gives CSAKYQQGAGEQYF.

The gene calls are TRBV28 and TRBJ2-5; tentative D call: TRBD1 (5 bases). Germline CDR1 reads MDHEN; CDR2 reads SYDVKM. The V end was cut by 2 bases, the J end by 4 bases, with 17 bases between. This CDR3 is 16 amino acids long. The CDR3 nucleotides are TGTGCCAGCAGTTTAACGATAAGACAGTTATCAGAGACCCAGTACTTC. As protein: CASSLTIRQLSETQYF.

CDR3 residues: CASSLAPGQGGDTQYF. For the CDR3, the DNA is TGTGCCAGCAGCTTAGCTCCGGGACAGGGGGGAGATACGCAGTATTTT. The chain links TRBV7-2 to TRBJ2-3, with TRBD1 matching over 11 bases. CDR1 SGHTA and CDR2 FQGNSA come from the germline V gene. The CDR3 has 16 amino acids. V trimming: 0 bases; J trimming: 5 bases; junction bases outside the gene matches: 4.

The rearrangement joins TRBV29-1 to TRBJ1-2, with D unclear. The ends were cut back, 7 bases at V and 4 bases at J, with 10 bases in the middle. The CDR3 is 11 amino acids. Germline CDR1 and CDR2: SQVTM and ANQGSEA. The CDR3 coding sequence is TGCAGCGCCACCTCCAGCTATGGCTACACCTTC. This translates into CSATSSYGYTF. Supplemented by reference TRBV29-1 and TRBJ1-2, the full variable domain reads SAVISQKPSRDICQRGTSLTIQCQVDSQVTMMFWYRQQPGQSLTLIATANQGSEATYESGFVIDKFPISRPNLTFSTLTVSNMSPEDSSIYLCSATSSYGYTFGSGTRLTVV.

V and J are TRBV14 and TRBJ2-7; 9 nucleotides align to TRBD1. CDR1 and CDR2 (germline): SGHDN, FVKESK. The junction had 8 bases not matched to a gene; V was cut back by 3 bases and J by 5 bases. CDR3 size: 15 residues. The CDR3, as DNA: TGTGCCAGCAGCCAGCCGGGACAGGGTGAGCACGAGCAGTACTTC. It yields the protein CASSQPGQGEHEQYF.

The sample holds a few counts of this clonotype. The chain links TRBV12-3 or TRBV12-4 to TRBJ2-7; D unresolved. The length of the CDR3 is 13 residues. Trimming left V 7 bases short and J 7 bases short, with 17 bases between. The chain's CDR3 is CASTPAPTKEQYF. DNA of the CDR3: TGTGCCAGCACCCCCGCCCCGACGAAAGAGCAGTACTTC.

There are a few counts of this clonotype. V usage is TRBV7-2 and J usage is TRBJ2-2; D is ambiguous. The V and J ends lost 6 bases and 1 base respectively, with 12 bases between them. The CDR3 is 15 amino acids. Germline V gene lookup returns CDR1 SGHTA and CDR2 FQGNSA. CDR3 coding DNA: TGTGCCAGCAGTCGTGTGTGGTGGAACACCGGGGAGCTGTTTTTT. As protein: CASSRVWWNTGELFF.

The chain carries TRBV5-1 and TRBJ2-1; no clear D. The CDR3 extends over 12 amino acids. From germline, CDR1 is SGHRS and CDR2 YFSETQ. Deletions cut 5 bases from V and 6 bases from J, with 9 bases between. The CDR3 bases are TGCGCCAGCAGGCAGGAATCCAATGAGCAGTTCTTC. It translates to CASRQESNEQFF. The variable domain in full, completed from reference TRBV5-1 and TRBJ2-1, reads KAGVTQTPRYLIKTRGQQVTLSCSPISGHRSVSWYQQTPGQGLQFLFEYFSETQRNKGNFPGRFSGRQFSNSRSEMNVSTLELGDSALYLCASRQESNEQFFGPGTRLTVL.

The gene calls are TRBV27 and TRBJ1-5, with D possibly matching TRBD1 (5 bases). The germline V and J ends were trimmed by 6 bases and 2 bases, with 14 bases remaining between them. This CDR3 comprises 15 residues. The germline gives CDR1 MNHEY, CDR2 SMNVEV (reference sequence). CDR3 sequence reads: CASRARRQRNQPQHF. The DNA of the CDR3 is TGTGCCAGCAGGGCTCGCCGACAGCGCAATCAGCCCCAGCATTTT.

The table lists this clonotype with many counts. The chain links TRBV4-1 to TRBJ2-7; D possibly uses TRBD1 or TRBD2 (5 bases each). The V end lost 1 base, the J end lost 5 bases, and 15 bases lay between the germline ends. Germline V gives CDR1 MGHRA, CDR2 YSYEKL. CDR3 length equals 15 residues. DNA for the CDR3: TGCGCCAGCAGCCAAGTCAGGGACCCATGGGACGAGCAGTACTTC. It translates to CASSQVRDPWDEQYF.

This clonotype showed up just a few times. This sequence joins TRBV24-1 and TRBJ2-1, with a tentative D call TRBD1 (5 bases). This CDR3 is built from 14 residues. The germline CDR1 and CDR2 sequences are KGHDR and SFDVKD. Trimming pared 9 bases from V and 0 bases from J, leaving 11 bases between. CDR3 coding DNA: TGTGCCACCGGGGCGCTAAGCTCCTACAATGAGCAGTTCTTC. Amino acids: CATGALSSYNEQFF.

This chain uses TRBV27 with TRBJ2-7; 7 bases line up with TRBD2. V was clipped by 2 bases and J by 3 bases; unmatched bases: 4. CDR1 and CDR2 (germline): MNHEY, SMNVEV (reference sequence). This CDR3 is 14 amino acids long. The CDR3 DNA reads as TGTGCCAGCAGTTTAGGGCTAGCGGACTACGAGCAGTACTTC. Amino acids: CASSLGLADYEQYF.

This clonotype has only one observation. The chain couples TRBV5-1 to TRBJ2-3; D not certain. Germline values: CDR1 SGHRS, CDR2 YFSETQ. The CDR3 loop spans 13 amino acids. V was shortened by 4 bases and J by 10 bases, with 16 bases between the two germline ends. The CDR3 reads CASSPPNEDSQYF. CDR3 DNA: TGCGCCAGCAGCCCGCCGAATGAGGATTCGCAGTATTTT.